The 3 T cell receptor beta chains in this list originate from one sample, sequenced in a study of OX40 agonist ivuxolimab in advanced cancers. The method was immunoSEQ multiplex PCR; TCRdb's version includes in-frame clones alone and lacks a portion of them. In the table there are about 17,000 clones, roughly four fifths of which are singletons. This specimen was CD4+ or CD8+ T cells sorted from blood, taken in a trial of the OX40 agonist ivuxolimab. All receptors come from an adult with an advanced solid tumor such as melanoma, head and neck, liver or kidney cancer.

The rearrangement uses TRBV7-9 and TRBJ1-1; D is possibly TRBD1 (6 bases). Between the trimmed V and J ends, which lost 5 bases and 4 bases, there was a span of 14 bases. This CDR3 comprises 14 residues. Germline CDR1 is SEHNR and CDR2 is FQNEAQ (reference sequence). The CDR3 coding sequence is TGTGCCAGCAGCCAACAGGGCGCGAGCACTGAAGCTTTCTTT. Translating gives CASSQQGASTEAFF.

The chain is built from TRBV7-2 and TRBJ2-7; TRBD2 aligns across 13 bases. In germline, CDR1 is SGHTA, CDR2 FQGNSA. The CDR3 runs 16 residues. V dropped 5 bases and J dropped 0; count of bases not matched to a gene: 4. The CDR3 sequence is CASSLGLAGFSYEQYF. CDR3 sequence (DNA): TGTGCCAGCAGCCTGGGACTAGCGGGATTCTCCTACGAGCAGTACTTC.

The chain has TRBV7-2 and TRBJ2-5; 12 nucleotides agree with TRBD1. Germline V gene data show CDR1 as SGHTA and CDR2 as FQGNSA. The CDR3 loop spans 16 amino acids. V lost 5 bases, J lost 5 bases, and 9 bases stayed unmatched. The CDR3 here is CASSVLGQGAGETQYF. CDR3 bases: TGTGCCAGCAGCGTACTGGGACAGGGGGCAGGGGAGACCCAGTACTTC.